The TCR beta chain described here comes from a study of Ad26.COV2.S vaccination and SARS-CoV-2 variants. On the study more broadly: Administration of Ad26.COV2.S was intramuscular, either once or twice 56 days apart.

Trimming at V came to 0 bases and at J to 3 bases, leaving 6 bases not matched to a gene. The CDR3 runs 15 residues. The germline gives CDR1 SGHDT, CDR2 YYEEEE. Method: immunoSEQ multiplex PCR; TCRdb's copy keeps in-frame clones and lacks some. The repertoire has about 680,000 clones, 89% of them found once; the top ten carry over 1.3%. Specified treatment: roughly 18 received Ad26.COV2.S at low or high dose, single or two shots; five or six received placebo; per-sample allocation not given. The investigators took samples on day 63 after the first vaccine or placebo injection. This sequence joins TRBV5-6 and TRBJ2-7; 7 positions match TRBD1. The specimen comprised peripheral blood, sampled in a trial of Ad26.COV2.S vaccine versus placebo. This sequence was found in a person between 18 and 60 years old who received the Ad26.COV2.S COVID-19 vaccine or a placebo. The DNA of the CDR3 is TGTGCCAGCAGCTTGGGTACAGGGGCTCACTACGAGCAGTACTTC. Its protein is CASSLGTGAHYEQYF.